These 14 T cell receptor beta chains share one sample of origin, sequenced in a study of pediatric ulcerative colitis. The rectum was sampled with one to two pinch biopsies at colonoscopy. Sequencing was performed with immunoSEQ multiplex PCR; in TCRdb, only in-frame clones are kept and a portion is missing. The sample has about 36,000 clones, around 78% seen once. The material sequenced was gut tissue. These receptors were taken from a boy younger than 18 with moderate ulcerative colitis.

This rearrangement joins TRBV5-6 to TRBJ2-5; no reliable D call. V dropped 4 bases and J dropped 3 bases, with 10 bases sitting between them. This CDR3 is built from 13 residues. Germline-derived CDR1 and CDR2 are SGHDT and YYEEEE. The CDR3 loop reads CASSPRMKETQYF. The CDR3 nucleotides are TGTGCCAGCAGCCCGCGGATGAAAGAGACCCAGTACTTC. Full variable domain (outside the CDR3, taken from reference TRBV5-6 and TRBJ2-5): DAGVTQSPTHLIKTRGQQVTLRCSPKSGHDTVSWYQQALGQGPQFIFQYYEEEERQRGNFPDRFSGHQFPNYSSELNVNALLLGDSALYLCASSPRMKETQYFGPGTRLLVL.

The chain couples TRBV6-4 to TRBJ2-6; D is unclear. Germline CDR1 is MRHNA and CDR2 is SNTAGT. The CDR3 is made up of 15 amino acids. V lost 2 bases and J lost 0, with 5 bases in between. The CDR3 region is CASSDSHSGANVLTF. Written as DNA, the CDR3 is TGTGCCAGCAGTGACAGCCACTCTGGGGCCAACGTCCTGACTTTC.

This sequence joins TRBV21-1 and TRBJ2-1. TRBV21-1 is described as a pseudogene. This CDR3 spans 14 amino acids. The CDR3 reads CASSNPETEGEQFF. The CDR3, as DNA: TGTGCCAGCAGCAACCCCGAGACAGAGGGAGAGCAGTTCTTC.

This clone was seen once. This chain uses TRBV5-6 with TRBJ1-5; D is possibly TRBD1 (6 bases). This CDR3 has 14 amino acids. V gave up 4 bases and J gave up 1 base, with 9 bases separating them. Germline CDR1 and CDR2: SGHDT and YYEEEE. This chain's CDR3 is CASSRGQSNQPQHF. CDR3 sequence (DNA): TGTGCCAGCAGCCGCGGACAGAGCAATCAGCCCCAGCATTTT. Combining the CDR3 with reference TRBV5-6 and TRBJ1-5 gives the whole variable domain DAGVTQSPTHLIKTRGQQVTLRCSPKSGHDTVSWYQQALGQGPQFIFQYYEEEERQRGNFPDRFSGHQFPNYSSELNVNALLLGDSALYLCASSRGQSNQPQHFGDGTRLSIL.

Comment on this clone: The sample carries other DNA sequences with the same CDR3. The rearrangement uses TRBV9 and TRBJ1-4, with TRBD1 matching over 7 bases. CDR3 length: 14 amino acids. Looked up from germline, CDR1 is SGDLS and CDR2 is YYNGEE. Trimming at V came to 2 bases and at J to 4 bases, leaving 2 bases not matched to a gene. The CDR3 protein is CASSVGQRNEKLFF. CDR3 nucleotide sequence: TGTGCCAGCAGCGTGGGACAGCGTAATGAAAAACTGTTTTTT.

This chain links TRBV2 with TRBJ2-7; D is perhaps TRBD2 (6 bases). The V end was cut by 7 bases, the J end by 1 base, with 11 bases between. This CDR3 has 13 residues. Per germline, CDR1 SNHLY and CDR2 FYNNEI. CDR3 amino acids: CASTGAPSYEQYF. The CDR3 DNA reads as TGTGCCAGCACGGGAGCCCCTTCCTACGAGCAGTACTTC. Full variable domain (rest looked up from reference TRBV2 and TRBJ2-7): EPEVTQTPSHQVTQMGQEVILRCVPISNHLYFYWYRQILGQKVEFLVSFYNNEISEKSEIFDDQFSVERPDGSNFTLKIRSTKLEDSAMYFCASTGAPSYEQYFGPGTRLTVT.

J is TRBJ2-1 and V is TRBV15, with 9 bases that match TRBD2. J lost 8 bases, V lost 1 base, and 9 bases had no gene match. Germline CDR1 LNHNV, CDR2 YYDKDF (reference sequence). The CDR3 has 16 residues. The CDR3 region is CATSRGGSGSWDEQFF. The CDR3 DNA reads as TGTGCCACCAGCAGAGGAGGTAGCGGGAGTTGGGATGAGCAGTTCTTC. The full variable domain, its missing parts supplied by reference TRBV15 and TRBJ2-1, is DAMVIQNPRYQVTQFGKPVTLSCSQTLNHNVMYWYQQKSSQAPKLLFHYYDKDFNNEADTPDNFQSRRPNTSFCFLDIRSPGLGDTAMYLCATSRGGSGSWDEQFFGPGTRLTVL.

This chain joins TRBV6-1 and TRBJ2-5; possibly TRBD1 or TRBD2 for D (5 bases each). This CDR3 contains 13 residues. Trimming pared 7 bases from V and 9 bases from J, leaving 18 bases between. From germline, CDR1 is MNHNS and CDR2 SASEGT. The CDR3 is CASNTGPGSAQYF. The CDR3 DNA sequence: TGTGCCAGCAACACGGGACCGGGGTCGGCCCAGTACTTC.

This clone was recorded once. The rearrangement joins TRBV6-1 to TRBJ1-2, with 10 bases matching TRBD1. J gave up 8 bases and V 4 bases, and 4 bases lay outside the gene matches. The CDR3 totals 13 residues. CDR1 and CDR2 (germline): MNHNS, SASEGT. DNA for the CDR3: TGTGCCAGCAGTGCCGGGACAGGGGAAGGCTACACCTTC. This translates into CASSAGTGEGYTF.

The rearrangement joins TRBV6-5 to TRBJ2-1; 9 bases are shared with TRBD2. The CDR3 length is 15 residues. Per the germline V gene, CDR1 is MNHEY and CDR2 is SVGAGI. J lost 6 bases, V lost 6 bases, and 9 bases had no gene match. Written as DNA, the CDR3 is TGTGCCAGCAGCCAACTAGCGGGCCTGGGCAATGAGCAGTTCTTC. It yields the protein CASSQLAGLGNEQFF.

V is TRBV30 and J is TRBJ2-2; no definite D call. Germline loops: CDR1 GTSNPN, CDR2 SVGIG (reference sequence). This CDR3 contains 15 residues. V dropped 1 base and J dropped 4 bases, with 13 bases sitting between them. Here the CDR3 reads CAWSGPSSGTGELFF. The CDR3 DNA follows: TGTGCCTGGAGTGGCCCGAGCTCGGGCACCGGGGAGCTGTTTTTT.

The chain links TRBV11-2 to TRBJ1-1; D not resolved. This CDR3 region has 13 residues. V lost 0 bases and J lost 5, with 7 bases in between. Germline loops: CDR1 SGHAT, CDR2 FQNNGV. Here the CDR3 DNA reads TGTGCCAGCAGCTTAGAAACCTCTACTGAAGCTTTCTTT. Protein sequence: CASSLETSTEAFF. Drawing the rest from reference TRBV11-2 and TRBJ1-1, the complete variable domain is EAGVAQSPRYKIIEKRQSVAFWCNPISGHATLYWYQQILGQGPKLLIQFQNNGVVDDSQLPKDRFSAERLKGVDSTLKIQPAKLEDSAVYLCASSLETSTEAFFGQGTRLTVV.

This chain uses TRBV4-1 with TRBJ1-4; D not certain. The CDR3 has 17 residues. CDR1 MGHRA and CDR2 YSYEKL come from the germline V gene. Trimming took 0 bases from V and 7 from J, leaving 18 bases between them. The CDR3 loop reads CASSQDRGPSAGEKLFF. The CDR3 DNA is TGCGCCAGCAGCCAAGATCGTGGGCCCTCGGCTGGTGAAAAACTGTTTTTT.

V and J are TRBV18 and TRBJ2-2; D gene unclear. The V end lost 1 base, the J end lost 0 bases, and 12 bases lay between the germline ends. CDR3 length: 17 residues. Germline CDR1 reads KGHSH; CDR2 reads LQKENI. The CDR3 loop is CASSPLSITANTGELFF. The CDR3 DNA reads as TGTGCCAGCTCACCACTTTCCATAACCGCGAACACCGGGGAGCTGTTTTTT.